The 15 T cell receptor beta chains below come from one sample, sequenced in a study of blood T cell repertoires in COVID-19. The data were produced by immunoSEQ multiplex PCR, yet TCRdb's version contains in-frame clones alone and is incomplete. The sample has 250,000 to 300,000 clones, around 83% seen once. Material: peripheral blood. The receptor set was obtained from an elderly man with acute or convalescent COVID-19.

This clone was counted at least ten times. The chain couples TRBV5-3 to TRBJ2-3; the match to TRBD1 covers 11 bases. TRBV5-3 is an ORF, and what it does is uncertain. This CDR3 contains 18 residues. V gave up 4 bases and J gave up 0 bases; unmatched junction bases: 10. CDR3 protein: CARSGWTGGFLSTDTQYF. The CDR3 DNA sequence: TGTGCCAGAAGCGGATGGACAGGGGGCTTCCTGAGCACAGATACGCAGTATTTT.

The chain uses TRBV18 and TRBJ2-7, with TRBD2 identical over 8 bases. The CDR3 is 15 amino acids. V dropped 0 bases and J dropped 7; count of bases not matched to a gene: 8. Germline V CDR1 and CDR2: KGHSH, LQKENI. The CDR3 DNA follows: TGTGCCAGCTCACCACCAACTAGCGGTCGCGGGGAGCAGTACTTC. Translating it yields CASSPPTSGRGEQYF.

The chain carries TRBV11-3 and TRBJ2-5; D possibly corresponds to TRBD2 (6 bases). V lost 5 bases, J lost 5 bases, and 21 bases lay in between. Germline loops: CDR1 SGHNT, CDR2 YENEEA. This CDR3 spans 16 amino acids. The DNA for the CDR3 is TGTGCCAGCAGCCATCCTGAAAACGGGAGATCGGAGACCCAGTACTTC. Protein product: CASSHPENGRSETQYF.

This clone was detected only once. The chain is built from TRBV5-6 and TRBJ2-1; TRBD1 matches 9 bases. Germline CDR1 reads SGHDT; CDR2 reads YYEEEE. The CDR3 is made up of 15 amino acids. V was pared by 2 bases and J by 7 bases, with 7 bases of the junction left unmatched. The CDR3, as DNA: TGTGCCAGCAGCTTCGGGACAGGGCACTATAATGAGCAGTTCTTC. This codes for CASSFGTGHYNEQFF.

The rearrangement joins TRBV6-5 to TRBJ2-7; a weak D match, TRBD1 (6 bases). Germline V gives CDR1 MNHEY, CDR2 SVGAGI. Deletions cut 4 bases from V and 3 bases from J, with 16 bases between. The CDR3 has 15 residues. Here the CDR3 reads CASSSRDPGVYEQYF. The CDR3 region has the DNA TGTGCCAGCAGTTCCCGGGACCCAGGGGTCTACGAGCAGTACTTC.

This clone has only one observation. The genes are TRBV5-5 and TRBJ2-5; 9 nucleotides match TRBD2. This CDR3 contains 15 residues. The junction had 6 bases not matched to a gene; V was cut back by 1 base and J by 5 bases. The V gene's germline CDR1 is SGHKS and CDR2 YYEKEE (reference sequence). The CDR3 coding sequence is TGTGCCAGCAGCTTGTGGCTAGCGGGGAGGGAGACCCAGTACTTC. Its protein product is CASSLWLAGRETQYF.

The chain joins TRBV3-1 (or the pseudogene TRBV3-2) to TRBJ2-1, with D perhaps matching TRBD2 (5 bases). The CDR3 contains 14 residues. V was cut by 4 bases and J by 13 bases, with 20 bases left in between. Germline assignment: CDR1 LGHDT and CDR2 YNNKEL (reference sequence). The CDR3 spells CASSPQHGQAVQFF. CDR3 coding DNA: TGTGCCAGCAGCCCCCAGCACGGCCAAGCGGTTCAGTTCTTC.

The chain recombines TRBV6-5 with TRBJ2-3; D gene unclear. Germline-derived CDR1 and CDR2 are MNHEY and SVGAGI. Trimming took 10 bases from V and 2 from J, leaving 16 bases between them. This CDR3 spans 14 amino acids. CDR3 residues: CATLSTSPTDTQYF. In DNA, the CDR3 is TGTGCCACTTTAAGCACTTCCCCCACAGATACGCAGTATTTT.

The V and J genes are TRBV30 and TRBJ2-7; 10 bases align to TRBD2. Looked up from germline, CDR1 is GTSNPN and CDR2 is SVGIG (reference sequence). The trim removed 1 base at V and 3 bases at J, leaving 9 bases unmatched. The CDR3 is 16 amino acids. The CDR3 reads CAWSGTASGSIYEQYF. CDR3 bases: TGTGCCTGGAGTGGAACAGCTAGCGGGAGTATCTACGAGCAGTACTTC.

This clone is a singleton in its sample. V usage is TRBV4-1 and J usage is TRBJ2-1; tentatively, D is TRBD1 (5 bases). Deletions cut 1 base from V and 1 base from J, with 11 bases between. CDR3 size: 16 residues. CDR1 and CDR2 from the germline V gene are MGHRA and YSYEKL. CDR3 in DNA: TGCGCCAGCAGCCAAGTTGGGGCGGCTTCCTACAATGAGCAGTTCTTC. It yields the protein CASSQVGAASYNEQFF.

The V and J genes are TRBV19 and TRBJ1-1; 7 nucleotides agree with TRBD1. Trimming took 4 bases from V and 3 from J; bases not matched to a gene: 5. The CDR3 contains 14 residues. Germline CDR1 reads LNHDA; CDR2 reads SQIVND (reference sequence). This CDR3 reads CASSKGQLYTEAFF. The CDR3 bases are TGTGCCAGTAGTAAGGGACAGCTTTACACTGAAGCTTTCTTT. Full variable domain (rest looked up from reference TRBV19 and TRBJ1-1): DGGITQSPKYLFRKEGQNVTLSCEQNLNHDAMYWYRQDPGQGLRLIYYSQIVNDFQKGDIAEGYSVSREKKESFPLTVTSAQKNPTAFYLCASSKGQLYTEAFFGQGTRLTVV.

The V and J genes are TRBV11-2 and TRBJ1-4; possibly TRBD1 for D (5 bases). The V gene lost 5 bases and the J gene lost 3 bases, with 19 bases spanning the gap. Germline CDR1 and CDR2: SGHAT and FQNNGV. The CDR3 is made up of 17 amino acids. As DNA, the CDR3 is TGTGCCAGCAGCCCGTATGTTAGGGGCAACGCTAATGAAAAACTGTTTTTT. Translation gives CASSPYVRGNANEKLFF. Drawing the rest from reference TRBV11-2 and TRBJ1-4, the complete variable domain is EAGVAQSPRYKIIEKRQSVAFWCNPISGHATLYWYQQILGQGPKLLIQFQNNGVVDDSQLPKDRFSAERLKGVDSTLKIQPAKLEDSAVYLCASSPYVRGNANEKLFFGSGTQLSVL.

J is TRBJ1-3 and V is TRBV9, with 7 nucleotides matching TRBD1. Looked up from germline, CDR1 is SGDLS and CDR2 is YYNGEE. Trimming at V came to 3 bases and at J to 8 bases, leaving 11 bases not matched to a gene. The CDR3 is 15 amino acids. The CDR3 region has the DNA TGTGCCAGCAGCGCCCTACAGGGGTTCCTAGACACCATATATTTT. Translated, it gives CASSALQGFLDTIYF.

J is TRBJ2-5 and V is TRBV29-1, with no clear D. The CDR3 is 11 residues long. V was clipped by 5 bases and J by 6 bases, with 10 bases between them. Germline V CDR1 and CDR2: SQVTM, ANQGSEA. The CDR3 loop is CSVSDLQTQYF. CDR3 bases: TGCAGCGTTTCAGATTTACAGACCCAGTACTTC.

The V call is TRBV2, the J call TRBJ1-2, with TRBD1 identical over 7 bases. V lost 4 bases, J lost 4 bases, and 9 bases stayed unmatched. The germline V gene has CDR1 SNHLY and CDR2 FYNNEI. CDR3 length equals 15 residues. The CDR3 sequence: CASSAELDRAYGYTF. CDR3 in DNA: TGTGCCAGCAGTGCTGAACTAGACAGGGCCTATGGCTACACCTTC.